This entry lists 3 T cell receptor beta chains sequenced from one sample in a study of blood T cells in healthy people across ages (dated by TCRdb to between 2015 and 2017). Library preparation used 5' RACE. Sequencing was performed on an Illumina HiSeq 2500. The second PCR ran for roughly 6 to 11 cycles and used a J-beta primer mix along with a sample-barcoded 5' primer. TCRdb handled the public reads itself, with Q25 trimming in fastp and clone calling in MiXCR, and kept productive beta chains. Rows with a matching CDR3 protein are joined into one entry that keeps the most common DNA and genes. In all, the sample holds about 800,000 distinct CDR3 sequences, and roughly 60% of those were seen once. The ten largest clones represent approximately 23% of the sample. The sample consisted of blood. The source of these receptors is a man younger than 45 in good health.

The chain is built from TRBV12-3 or TRBV12-4 and TRBJ1-2; D gene unclear. This CDR3 region has 15 residues. Trimming took 1 base from V and 4 from J, leaving 13 bases between them. CDR3 in amino acids: CASSLGHPPFYGYTF. CDR3 DNA sequence: TGTGCCAGCAGTTTAGGCCACCCGCCTTTCTATGGCTACACCTTC.

This clonotype was counted at least ten times. V is TRBV6-5 and J is TRBJ1-1, with 8 positions matching TRBD1. CDR1 is MNHEY, CDR2 SVGAGI, per germline. The length of the CDR3 is 14 residues. The J segment lost 3 bases and the V segment lost 3 bases, leaving 3 bases of the junction unmatched. This chain's CDR3 is CASSYTTGDTEAFF. The CDR3 region has the DNA TGTGCCAGCAGTTATACGACAGGGGACACTGAAGCTTTCTTT.

CDR3: CASSQDIGRNYGYTF. For the CDR3, the DNA is TGCGCCAGCAGCCAAGATATAGGGAGGAACTATGGCTACACCTTC. The chain couples TRBV4-1 to TRBJ1-2; no clear D gene. Germline loops: CDR1 MGHRA, CDR2 YSYEKL. The length of the CDR3 is 15 residues. With 0 bases removed from V and 2 bases from J, the gap between germline ends came to 10 bases.